This T cell receptor (beta chain) was identified during a study of T cell repertoires in cytomegalovirus infection. Background on the study: Public TCR beta signatures indicated both CMV infection and matching HLA type.

This CDR3 is 15 amino acids long. From germline, CDR1 is LNHDA and CDR2 SQIVND (reference sequence). Trimming took 5 bases from V and 2 from J; bases not matched to a gene: 8. Comment on this clonotype: No antigen is known for it.

General study results and limits: Ex vivo responses were dominated by HLA-C-restricted CMV-specific TCR beta clonotypes.

TCRdb re-derived calls from the reads in MiXCR, one entry per CDR3 protein. The sample shows some 450,000 distinct CDR3 sequences, roughly 31% of them seen only once. Sequenced material: PBMCs. The sequence came from a human donor in good health (CMV status not recorded). Some clones in this sample may be carry-over from other donors' samples. This chain joins TRBV19 and TRBJ1-2, with TRBD1 matching over 7 bases. The CDR3 reads CASSHPGQQNYGYTF. CDR3 sequence (DNA): TGTGCCAGTAGTCATCCGGGACAGCAGAACTATGGCTACACCTTC.